The rows below give T cell receptor beta chains drawn from one sample of a study of blood T cell repertoires in COVID-19. Sequencing used immunoSEQ multiplex PCR; TCRdb keeps in-frame clones, though not all of them. The table has about 73,000 clones, approximately 89% seen once. The sample was peripheral blood. These TCRs come from a man of 80 years or more with acute or convalescent COVID-19. Each CDR3 is given with its conserved first and last residue. The order of the fields is CDR3 protein, CDR3 DNA, J gene, D gene, V gene, clone size. The D gene is left open where the match is weak. Size tells how often a clone was seen (once, few, many) or the class of an expanded clone, and some rows leave it out.

CSAMGHQPQHF TGCAGTGCTATGGGGCATCAGCCCCAGCATTTT TRBJ1-5 . TRBV20-1 .
CASRSGLAGVTDTQYF TGTGCCAGTAGGTCGGGACTAGCGGGAGTCACAGATACGCAGTATTTT TRBJ2-3 TRBD2 TRBV19 .
CASRLGQGASPKLDRAYGYTF TGTGCCAGTAGATTAGGCCAGGGGGCGTCCCCGAAGCTCGATCGAGCCTATGGCTACACCTTC TRBJ1-2 TRBD1 TRBV19 once
CASSDLQGVDYEQYF TGTGCCAGCAGTGATTTGCAGGGGGTCGACTACGAGCAGTACTTC TRBJ2-7 TRBD1 TRBV6-1 .
CASSLSGLGGWEAFF TGCGCCAGCAGCTTGAGCGGCCTTGGCGGGTGGGAAGCTTTCTTT TRBJ1-1 . TRBV5-1 .
CASSASGVANTGELFF TGTGCCAGCAGTGCATCCGGGGTCGCGAACACCGGGGAGCTGTTTTTT TRBJ2-2 . TRBV2 .
CASSSVDEQFF TGCGCCAGCAGCTCGGTAGATGAGCAGTTCTTC TRBJ2-1 . TRBV5-1 .
CASSIQNRITGELFF TGTGCCAGTAGTATCCAGAACAGAATCACCGGGGAGCTGTTTTTT TRBJ2-2 . TRBV19 .
CASGNSGQMNTGELFF TGTGCCAGCGGCAATTCGGGACAGATGAACACCGGGGAGCTGTTTTTT TRBJ2-2 TRBD1 TRBV11-2 .
CAIRGTGDNQPQHF TGTGCCATCAGGGGGACAGGGGACAATCAGCCCCAGCATTTT TRBJ1-5 TRBD1 TRBV10-3 few
CASSSNPGNTIYF TGTGCCAGCAGTTCTAACCCTGGAAACACCATATATTTT TRBJ1-3 . TRBV28 .
CASRDRYSNQPQHF TGTGCCAGTAGAGACAGATATAGCAATCAGCCCCAGCATTTT TRBJ1-5 . TRBV19 once
CASSLSRGDIQYF TGTGCCAGCAGCTTATCCAGGGGGGACATTCAGTACTTC TRBJ2-4 . TRBV11-2 .
CASSTYSGSPYEQYF TGCGCCAGCAGCACGTATAGCGGGTCACCCTACGAGCAGTACTTC TRBJ2-7 TRBD2 TRBV5-1 few
CASSLAGSLNTEAFF TGTGCCAGCAGCTTGGCAGGCAGCCTGAACACTGAAGCTTTCTTT TRBJ1-1 . TRBV5-4 .
CASSYGADNQPQHF TGTGCCAGCAGTTACGGGGCAGACAATCAGCCCCAGCATTTT TRBJ1-5 . TRBV6-6 .
CASSLISPNTEAFF TGCGCCAGCAGCTTGATCTCCCCGAACACTGAAGCTTTCTTT TRBJ1-1 . TRBV5-1 .
CASSLDRGHKNTEAFF TGTGCCAGCAGCTTAGATAGGGGACATAAGAACACTGAAGCTTTCTTT TRBJ1-1 . TRBV7-9 .
CASSMRYRETQYF TGTGCCAGCAGTATGCGATATCGAGAGACCCAGTACTTC TRBJ2-5 . TRBV27 .
CASSFGQAGMAFF TGTGCCAGCAGTTTTGGACAGGCGGGCATGGCTTTCTTT TRBJ1-1 TRBD1 TRBV6-5 .
CAWSGQGIQPQHF TGTGCCTGGAGTGGACAGGGGATTCAGCCCCAGCATTTT TRBJ1-5 TRBD1 TRBV30 .
CASSLWSSGRRSGYEQYF TGTGCCAGCAGTTTATGGTCTAGCGGGAGAAGGAGCGGATACGAGCAGTACTTC TRBJ2-7 TRBD2 TRBV27 .
CASSSPPGTGDYNEKLFF TGTGCCAGCAGTTCCCCGCCCGGGACAGGGGATTATAATGAAAAACTGTTTTTT TRBJ1-4 TRBD1 TRBV28 .
CASGLVLSETQYF TGTGCTAGTGGTTTGGTACTGTCAGAGACCCAGTACTTC TRBJ2-5 . TRBV12-5 .
CASSLAGRFNEQFF TGCGCCAGCAGCTTGGCAGGGCGATTTAATGAGCAGTTCTTC TRBJ2-1 . TRBV5-1 .
CASSSDRGRTEAFF TGTGCCAGCAGCTCCGACAGGGGAAGAACTGAAGCTTTCTTT TRBJ1-1 TRBD1 TRBV11-2 few
CASSVGTANYGYTF TGTGCCAGCAGCGTAGGGACAGCCAACTATGGCTACACCTTC TRBJ1-2 . TRBV9 .